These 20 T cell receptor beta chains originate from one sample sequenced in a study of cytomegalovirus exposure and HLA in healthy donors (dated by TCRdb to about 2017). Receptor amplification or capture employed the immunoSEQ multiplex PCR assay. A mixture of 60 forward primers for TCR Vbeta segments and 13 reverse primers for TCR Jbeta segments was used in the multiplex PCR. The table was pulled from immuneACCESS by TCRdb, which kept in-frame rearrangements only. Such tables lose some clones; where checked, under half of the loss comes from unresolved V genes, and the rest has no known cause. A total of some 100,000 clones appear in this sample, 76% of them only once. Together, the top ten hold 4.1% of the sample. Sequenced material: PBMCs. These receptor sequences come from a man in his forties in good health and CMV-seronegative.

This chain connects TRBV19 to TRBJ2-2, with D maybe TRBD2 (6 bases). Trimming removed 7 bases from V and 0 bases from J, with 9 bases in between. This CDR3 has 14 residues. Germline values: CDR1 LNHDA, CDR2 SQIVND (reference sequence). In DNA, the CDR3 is TGTGCCAGTAAGGGGACTTCGAACACCGGGGAGCTGTTTTTT. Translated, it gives CASKGTSNTGELFF.

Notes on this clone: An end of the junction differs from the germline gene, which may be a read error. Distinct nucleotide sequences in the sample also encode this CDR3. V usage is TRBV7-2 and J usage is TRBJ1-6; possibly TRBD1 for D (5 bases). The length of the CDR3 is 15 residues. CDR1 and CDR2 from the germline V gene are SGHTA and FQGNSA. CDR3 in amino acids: CASSLAGGDNSPLHF. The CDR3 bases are TGTGCCAGCAGCTTAGCAGGAGGGGATAATTCCCCCCTCCACTTT.

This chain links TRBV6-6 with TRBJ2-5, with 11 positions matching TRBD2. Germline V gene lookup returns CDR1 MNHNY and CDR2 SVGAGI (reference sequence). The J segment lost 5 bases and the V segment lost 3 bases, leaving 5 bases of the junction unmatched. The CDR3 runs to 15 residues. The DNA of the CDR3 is TGTGCCAGCAGTTATCTAGCGGGGGGCCAGGAGACCCAGTACTTC. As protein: CASSYLAGGQETQYF.

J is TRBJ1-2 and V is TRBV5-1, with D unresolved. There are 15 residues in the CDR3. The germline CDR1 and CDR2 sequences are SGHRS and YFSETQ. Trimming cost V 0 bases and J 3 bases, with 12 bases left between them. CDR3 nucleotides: TGCGCCAGCAGCTTGGCGGGGATGGTGGACTATGGCTACACCTTC. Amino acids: CASSLAGMVDYGYTF. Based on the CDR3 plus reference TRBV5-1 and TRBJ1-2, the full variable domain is KAGVTQTPRYLIKTRGQQVTLSCSPISGHRSVSWYQQTPGQGLQFLFEYFSETQRNKGNFPGRFSGRQFSNSRSEMNVSTLELGDSALYLCASSLAGMVDYGYTFGSGTRLTVV.

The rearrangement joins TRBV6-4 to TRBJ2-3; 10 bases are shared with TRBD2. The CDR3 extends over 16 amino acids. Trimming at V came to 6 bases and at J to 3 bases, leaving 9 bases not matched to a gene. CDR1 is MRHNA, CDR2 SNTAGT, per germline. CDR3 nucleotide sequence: TGTGCCAGCAGGCCTCTAGCGGGGGAGGCAACAGATACGCAGTATTTT. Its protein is CASRPLAGEATDTQYF.

The CDR3: CASSLHGGGAYEQYF. The CDR3 region has the DNA TGTGCCAGCAGCTTACATGGCGGGGGGGCTTACGAGCAGTACTTC. The rearrangement uses TRBV7-2 and TRBJ2-7; 9 nucleotides line up with TRBD2. The CDR3 spans 15 residues. From germline, CDR1 is SGHTA and CDR2 FQGNSA. V shed 2 bases, J shed 4 bases, and the junction held 6 bases outside the gene matches.

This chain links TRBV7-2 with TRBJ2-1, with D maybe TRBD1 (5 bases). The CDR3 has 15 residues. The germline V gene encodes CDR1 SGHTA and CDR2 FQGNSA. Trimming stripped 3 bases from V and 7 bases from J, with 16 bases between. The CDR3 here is CASSFLAGSLNEQFF. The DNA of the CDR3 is TGTGCCAGCAGCTTCTTGGCAGGGTCATTAAATGAGCAGTTCTTC.

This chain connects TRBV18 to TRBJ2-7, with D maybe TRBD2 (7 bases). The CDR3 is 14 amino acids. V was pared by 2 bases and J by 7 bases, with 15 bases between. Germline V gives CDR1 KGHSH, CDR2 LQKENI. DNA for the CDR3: TGTGCCAGCTCACCATTTCAGGGGAGGGGGGAGCAGTACGTC. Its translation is CASSPFQGRGEQYV.

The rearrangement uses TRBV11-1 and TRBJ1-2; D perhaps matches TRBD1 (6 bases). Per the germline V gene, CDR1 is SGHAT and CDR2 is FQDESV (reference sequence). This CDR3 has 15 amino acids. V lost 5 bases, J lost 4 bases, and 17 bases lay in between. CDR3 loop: CASSPPAGDLYGYTF. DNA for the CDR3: TGTGCCAGCAGCCCCCCGGCAGGGGACCTCTATGGCTACACCTTC.

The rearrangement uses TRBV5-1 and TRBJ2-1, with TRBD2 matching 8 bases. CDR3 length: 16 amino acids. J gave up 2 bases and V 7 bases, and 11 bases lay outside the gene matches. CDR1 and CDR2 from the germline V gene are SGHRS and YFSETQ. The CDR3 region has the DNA TGCGCCAGCGAGCGTGTAAGCGGGGGCCCCTACAATGAGCAGTTCTTC. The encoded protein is CASERVSGGPYNEQFF.

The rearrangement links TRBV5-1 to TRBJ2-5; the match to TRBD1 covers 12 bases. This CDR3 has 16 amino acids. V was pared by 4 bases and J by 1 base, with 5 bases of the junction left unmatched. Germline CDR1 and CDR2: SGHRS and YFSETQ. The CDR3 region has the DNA TGCGCCAGCAGCGGGGGGACAGGGGGCTCCCAAGAGACCCAGTACTTC. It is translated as CASSGGTGGSQETQYF.

The CDR3 nucleotides read TGTGCCAGCAGCCGAGACGGGGGGGGCTACAATGAGCAGTTCTTC. This gives the protein CASSRDGGGYNEQFF. The chain is built from TRBV2 and TRBJ2-1; 8 positions agree with TRBD2. The CDR3 runs 15 residues. V lost 6 bases and J lost 3; bases outside the gene matches: 7. Germline V gene lookup returns CDR1 SNHLY and CDR2 FYNNEI.

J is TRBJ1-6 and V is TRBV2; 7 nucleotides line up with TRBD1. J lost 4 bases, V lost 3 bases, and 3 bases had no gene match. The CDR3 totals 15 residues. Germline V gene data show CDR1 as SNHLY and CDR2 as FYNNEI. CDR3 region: CASSEIQGYNSPLHF. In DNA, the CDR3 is TGTGCCAGCAGTGAGATACAGGGGTATAATTCACCCCTCCACTTT. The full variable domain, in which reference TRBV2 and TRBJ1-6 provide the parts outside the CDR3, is EPEVTQTPSHQVTQMGQEVILRCVPISNHLYFYWYRQILGQKVEFLVSFYNNEISEKSEIFDDQFSVERPDGSNFTLKIRSTKLEDSAMYFCASSEIQGYNSPLHFGNGTRLTVT.

The CDR3 DNA reads TGTGCCAGCAGTTTAGGACAGGGCGGCGGCAATCAGCCCCAGCATTTT. It translates to CASSLGQGGGNQPQHF. J is TRBJ1-5 and V is TRBV27; 8 nucleotides agree with TRBD1. Per the germline V gene, CDR1 is MNHEY and CDR2 is SMNVEV (reference sequence). Germline trimming cut 2 bases from V and 2 bases from J; bases unmatched to any gene: 5. The CDR3 runs to 16 residues.

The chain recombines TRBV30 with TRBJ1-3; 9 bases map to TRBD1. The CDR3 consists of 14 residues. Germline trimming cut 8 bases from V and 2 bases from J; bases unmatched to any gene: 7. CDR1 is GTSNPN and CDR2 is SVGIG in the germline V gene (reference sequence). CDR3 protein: CAGWDRAAGNTIYF. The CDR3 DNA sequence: TGTGCCGGATGGGACAGGGCGGCTGGAAACACCATATATTTT. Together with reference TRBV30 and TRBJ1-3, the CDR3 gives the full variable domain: SQTIHQWPATLVQPVGSPLSLECTVEGTSNPNLYWYRQAAGRGLQLLFYSVGIGQISSEVPQNLSASRPQDRQFILSSKKLLLSDSGFYLCAGWDRAAGNTIYFGEGSWLTVV.

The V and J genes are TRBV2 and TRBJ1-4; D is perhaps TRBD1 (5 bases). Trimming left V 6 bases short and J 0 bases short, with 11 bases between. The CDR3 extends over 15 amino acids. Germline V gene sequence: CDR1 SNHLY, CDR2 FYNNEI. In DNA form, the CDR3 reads TGTGCCAGCAGCACAAGGGGCCCAACTAATGAAAAACTGTTTTTT. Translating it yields CASSTRGPTNEKLFF.

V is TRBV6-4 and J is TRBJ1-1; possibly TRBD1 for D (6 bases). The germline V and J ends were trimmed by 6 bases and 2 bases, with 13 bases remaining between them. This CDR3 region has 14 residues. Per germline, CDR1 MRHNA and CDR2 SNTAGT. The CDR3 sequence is CASSTGNPNTEAFF. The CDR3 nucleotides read TGTGCCAGCAGCACAGGGAATCCTAACACTGAAGCTTTCTTT.

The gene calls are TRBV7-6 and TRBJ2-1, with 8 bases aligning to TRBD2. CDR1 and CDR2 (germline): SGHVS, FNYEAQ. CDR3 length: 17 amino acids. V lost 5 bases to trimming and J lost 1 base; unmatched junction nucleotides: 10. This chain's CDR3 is CASSPTGGSGSYNEQFF. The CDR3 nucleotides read TGTGCCAGCAGCCCAACGGGGGGGAGCGGGTCCTACAATGAGCAGTTCTTC.

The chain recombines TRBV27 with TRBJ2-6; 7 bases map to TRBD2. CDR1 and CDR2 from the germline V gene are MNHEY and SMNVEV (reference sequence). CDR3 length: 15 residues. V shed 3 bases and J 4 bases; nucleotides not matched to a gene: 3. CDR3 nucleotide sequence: TGTGCCAGCAGTTTTGGGGGGGTGGGGGCCAACGTCCTGACTTTC. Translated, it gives CASSFGGVGANVLTF.

The CDR3 loop reads CASSMVQGPQHF. The DNA for the CDR3 is TGTGCCAGTAGTATGGTACAGGGGCCCCAGCATTTT. The V call is TRBV19, the J call TRBJ1-5, with D possibly being TRBD1 (6 bases). Germline loops: CDR1 LNHDA, CDR2 SQIVND (reference sequence). Trimming took off 3 bases at V and 9 bases at J, with 9 bases between the two ends. This CDR3 comprises 12 residues.